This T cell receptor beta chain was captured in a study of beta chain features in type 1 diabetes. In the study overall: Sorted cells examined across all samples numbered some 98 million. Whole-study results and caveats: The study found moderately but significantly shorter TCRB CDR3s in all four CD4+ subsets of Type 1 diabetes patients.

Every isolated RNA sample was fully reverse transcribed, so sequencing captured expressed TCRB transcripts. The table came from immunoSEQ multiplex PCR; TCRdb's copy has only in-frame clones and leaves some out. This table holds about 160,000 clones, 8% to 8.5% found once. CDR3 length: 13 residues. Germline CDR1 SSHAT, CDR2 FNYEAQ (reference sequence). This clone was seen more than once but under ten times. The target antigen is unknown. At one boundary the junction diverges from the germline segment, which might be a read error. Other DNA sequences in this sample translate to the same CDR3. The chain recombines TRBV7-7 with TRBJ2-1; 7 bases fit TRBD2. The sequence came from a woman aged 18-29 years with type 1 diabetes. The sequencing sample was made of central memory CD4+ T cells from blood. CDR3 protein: CASSLASGGEQFF. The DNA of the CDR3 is TGTGCTAGCAGCTTAGCTTCGGGAGGTGAGCAGTTCTTC.